The 9 T cell receptor beta chains below all came from one sample that was sequenced in a study of T-cell memory formation after mild COVID-19 (dated by TCRdb to the early 2020s). Receptor libraries were prepared by 5' RACE. Instrument used: Illumina NovaSeq 6000. TCRdb ran its own pipeline on the public reads, namely fastp trimming at Q25 and MiXCR clone calling, and kept in-frame beta chains. Every distinct CDR3 protein forms one entry, paired with its most common genes and DNA. This sample holds approximately 300,000 distinct CDR3 sequences; 15% to 20% were observed only once. The ten most abundant clones make up roughly a fifth of the sample. Sequences were obtained from PBMCs or a T cell subset sorted from them (not recorded which). These TCRs come from a man aged 18 to 29 who had mild COVID-19 (a few samples of this study predate the infection). The sample titles of this study are shuffled in the database, so cell type and time point are left out; the donor was told from shared clones.

This chain connects TRBV12-3 or TRBV12-4 to TRBJ2-5; 8 bases match TRBD1. The CDR3 consists of 14 residues. V shed 3 bases and J 4 bases; nucleotides not matched to a gene: 4. The CDR3 coding sequence is TGTGCCAGCAGTTTGGACAGGGATATAGAGACCCAGTACTTC. Residues: CASSLDRDIETQYF.

The gene calls are TRBV5-1 and TRBJ2-4; 10 bases match TRBD1. Trimming cost V 0 bases and J 5 bases; bases outside gene matches: 8. In germline, CDR1 is SGHRS, CDR2 YFSETQ. The length of the CDR3 is 17 residues. The CDR3 DNA reads as TGCGCCAGCAGCTTGGCCCCGGTAGGGACAGGGGAAAACATTCAGTACTTC. It translates to CASSLAPVGTGENIQYF.

The genes are TRBV12-3 or TRBV12-4 and TRBJ1-1; TRBD1 agrees at 7 bases. After removal of 6 bases from V and 4 bases from J, the junction contained 8 bases not matched to a gene. The CDR3 has 14 residues. The CDR3 DNA follows: TGTGCCAGCAGACCGACAGGGATGGTCACTGAAGCTTTCTTT. It encodes CASRPTGMVTEAFF.

This chain connects TRBV5-1 to TRBJ2-7; D not resolved. The CDR3 runs to 13 residues. The germline V and J ends were trimmed by 4 bases and 2 bases, with 10 bases remaining between them. Germline V CDR1 and CDR2: SGHRS, YFSETQ. The CDR3 DNA sequence: TGCGCCAGCAGCCCGGATGGGGCCTACGAGCAGTACTTC. Residues: CASSPDGAYEQYF.

This clonotype was seen at least ten times. The chain carries TRBV7-2 and TRBJ2-7, with 10 bases lining up with TRBD2. CDR3 size: 16 residues. Trimming removed 4 bases from V and 3 bases from J; junction bases left unmatched: 9. Germline values: CDR1 SGHTA, CDR2 FQGNSA. DNA for the CDR3: TGTGCCAGCAGCTCCTTAGCGGGGGGCTGGGACTACGAGCAGTACTTC. The encoded protein is CASSSLAGGWDYEQYF.

The V gene is TRBV9, the J gene TRBJ2-1, with no clear D. Germline CDR1 SGDLS, CDR2 YYNGEE. Trimming removed 0 bases at V and 0 bases at J, with 10 bases between. This CDR3 is 16 amino acids long. In DNA form, the CDR3 reads TGTGCCAGCAGCGTAGACGGGTTCAGCTCCTACAATGAGCAGTTCTTC. Translated, it gives CASSVDGFSSYNEQFF.

This clonotype has just a few counts. The chain uses TRBV29-1 and TRBJ2-5, with 12 positions matching TRBD2. Trimming cost V 6 bases and J 5 bases; bases outside gene matches: 13. This CDR3 is built from 16 residues. Germline V lookup: CDR1 SQVTM, CDR2 ANQGSEA. The CDR3 coding sequence is TGCAGCGTCTCCCAGACTAGCGGGGGCCAGGGGGAGACCCAGTACTTC. Translating gives CSVSQTSGGQGETQYF. The full variable domain, its missing parts supplied by reference TRBV29-1 and TRBJ2-5, is SAVISQKPSRDICQRGTSLTIQCQVDSQVTMMFWYRQQPGQSLTLIATANQGSEATYESGFVIDKFPISRPNLTFSTLTVSNMSPEDSSIYLCSVSQTSGGQGETQYFGPGTRLLVL.

This clonotype has only a few counts. The chain uses TRBV20-1 and TRBJ1-3; 7 bases fit TRBD1. The CDR3 extends over 13 amino acids. The ends lost 6 bases at V and 2 bases at J; junction bases unmatched: 4. Germline V CDR1 and CDR2: DFQATT, SNEGSKA (reference sequence). The CDR3 coding sequence is TGCAGTGCAAGCAGGGGGACTGGAAACACCATATATTTT. Protein sequence: CSASRGTGNTIYF.

The V call is TRBV5-1, the J call TRBJ2-2; 7 bases map to TRBD1. CDR1 and CDR2 (germline): SGHRS, YFSETQ. After removal of 4 bases from V and 6 bases from J, the junction contained 15 bases not matched to a gene. The CDR3 runs 17 residues. CDR3 sequence: CASSLPGDSKGAGELFF. CDR3 coding DNA: TGCGCCAGCAGCCTACCCGGGGACAGCAAAGGGGCCGGGGAGCTGTTTTTT.